The 5 T cell receptor beta chains below all came from one sample that was sequenced in a study of brain T cells in children with intractable seizures. The protocol was immunoSEQ multiplex PCR, while the TCRdb copy is restricted to in-frame clones and leaves out a portion. Seen here are about 350,000 clones, over 85% observed once, and the top ten hold roughly 5.8%. Sample time point: blood from clinic visit 5 months post-surgery; TSC patient then seizure free. The starting material was peripheral blood, obtained around 5 months after surgery. These receptors came from a boy under two years old with tuberous sclerosis and intractable seizures.

This chain uses TRBV5-5 with TRBJ2-7, with 11 bases fitting TRBD2. The CDR3 totals 15 residues. Trimming took 6 bases from V and 1 from J; bases not matched to a gene: 6. Per germline, CDR1 SGHKS and CDR2 YYEKEE (reference sequence). CDR3: CASTRRLAGSYEQYF. CDR3 nucleotides: TGTGCCAGCACCCGGAGACTAGCGGGATCCTACGAGCAGTACTTC.

As DNA, the CDR3 is TGTGCCATCCAAGACAGGGAATTGGATGAGCAGTTCTTC. Translating gives CAIQDRELDEQFF. The chain has TRBV10-3 and TRBJ2-1; 7 bases agree with TRBD1. Trimming took 8 bases from V and 8 from J; bases not matched to a gene: 9. The germline V gene encodes CDR1 ENHRY and CDR2 SYGVKD. This CDR3 is built from 13 residues.

The DNA for the CDR3 is TGTGCCAGCAGCGAGGAGACTAGCGGAGCCTACGAGCAGTACTTC. This encodes CASSEETSGAYEQYF. The chain couples TRBV5-5 to TRBJ2-7; 9 nucleotides agree with TRBD2. The ends lost 4 bases at V and 2 bases at J; junction bases unmatched: 7. This CDR3 has 15 residues. Germline CDR1 reads SGHKS; CDR2 reads YYEKEE (reference sequence).

The rearrangement links TRBV5-4 to TRBJ2-2; TRBD1 matches 10 bases. Germline CDR1 and CDR2: SGHNT and YYREEE (reference sequence). J gave up 6 bases and V 4 bases, and 9 bases lay outside the gene matches. The CDR3 consists of 16 residues. The CDR3 protein is CASSTLGTGVPGELFF. The CDR3 nucleotides read TGTGCCAGCAGCACCCTGGGGACAGGGGTCCCCGGGGAGCTGTTTTTT.

J is TRBJ2-2 and V is TRBV5-6; D gene unclear. Germline V gene sequence: CDR1 SGHDT, CDR2 YYEEEE. There are 16 residues in the CDR3. The ends were cut back, 0 bases at V and 2 bases at J, with 11 bases in the middle. The CDR3 here is CASSLGSLFNTGELFF. CDR3 coding DNA: TGTGCCAGCAGCTTGGGGTCACTATTTAACACCGGGGAGCTGTTTTTT. The full variable domain, rest sourced from reference TRBV5-6 and TRBJ2-2, is DAGVTQSPTHLIKTRGQQVTLRCSPKSGHDTVSWYQQALGQGPQFIFQYYEEEERQRGNFPDRFSGHQFPNYSSELNVNALLLGDSALYLCASSLGSLFNTGELFFGEGSRLTVL.